This T cell receptor beta chain was recorded in a study of control samples from healthy donors and cancer patients. Profiling relied on immunoSEQ multiplex PCR, and the TCRdb table lists in-frame clones only, not all of them. The sample contains roughly 20,000 clones, roughly 84% of which appear only once. V lost 6 bases to trimming and J lost 1 base; unmatched junction nucleotides: 8. Germline-derived CDR1 and CDR2 are SNHLY and FYNNEI. The CDR3 sequence is 15 residues long. This chain links TRBV2 with TRBJ1-1, with 7 nucleotides matching TRBD1. This sequence originates from a man in his fifties or sixties with colorectal cancer. The sequencing sample was made of PBMCs. CDR3 sequence reads: CASRNTGVSNTEAFF. The CDR3 nucleotides read TGTGCCAGCAGAAACACAGGGGTATCGAACACTGAAGCTTTCTTT.